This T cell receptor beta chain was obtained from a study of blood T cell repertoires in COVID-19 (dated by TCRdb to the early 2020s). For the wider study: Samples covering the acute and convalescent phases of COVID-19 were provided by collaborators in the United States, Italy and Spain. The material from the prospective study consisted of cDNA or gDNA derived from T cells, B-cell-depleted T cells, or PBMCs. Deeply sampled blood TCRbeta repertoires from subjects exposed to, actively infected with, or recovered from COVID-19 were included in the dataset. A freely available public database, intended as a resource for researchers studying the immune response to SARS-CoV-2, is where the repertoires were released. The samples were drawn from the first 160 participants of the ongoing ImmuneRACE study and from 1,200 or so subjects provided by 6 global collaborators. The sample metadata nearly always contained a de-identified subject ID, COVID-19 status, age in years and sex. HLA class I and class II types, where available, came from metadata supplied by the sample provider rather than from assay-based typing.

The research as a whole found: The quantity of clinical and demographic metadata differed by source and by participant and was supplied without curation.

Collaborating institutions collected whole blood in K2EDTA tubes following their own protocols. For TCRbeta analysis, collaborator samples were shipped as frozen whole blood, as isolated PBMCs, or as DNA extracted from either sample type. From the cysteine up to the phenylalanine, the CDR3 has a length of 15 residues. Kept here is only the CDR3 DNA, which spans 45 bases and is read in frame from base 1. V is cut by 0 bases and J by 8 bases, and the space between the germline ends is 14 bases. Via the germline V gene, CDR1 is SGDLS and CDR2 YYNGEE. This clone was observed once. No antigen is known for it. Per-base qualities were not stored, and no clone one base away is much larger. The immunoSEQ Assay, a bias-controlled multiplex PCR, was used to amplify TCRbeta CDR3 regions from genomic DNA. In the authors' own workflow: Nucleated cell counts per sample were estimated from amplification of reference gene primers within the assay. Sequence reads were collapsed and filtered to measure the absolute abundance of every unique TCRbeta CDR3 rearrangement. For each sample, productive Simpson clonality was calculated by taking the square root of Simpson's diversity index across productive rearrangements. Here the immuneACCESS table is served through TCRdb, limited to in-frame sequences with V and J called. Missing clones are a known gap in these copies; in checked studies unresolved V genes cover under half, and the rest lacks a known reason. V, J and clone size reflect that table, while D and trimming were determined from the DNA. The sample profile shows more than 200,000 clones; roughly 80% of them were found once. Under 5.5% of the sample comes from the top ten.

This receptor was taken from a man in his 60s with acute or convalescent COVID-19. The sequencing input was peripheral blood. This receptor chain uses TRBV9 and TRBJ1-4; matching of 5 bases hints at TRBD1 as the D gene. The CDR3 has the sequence CASSVGQGKGEKLFF. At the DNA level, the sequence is TGTGCCAGCAGCGTAGGTCAGGGAAAAGGCGAAAAACTGTTTTTT.